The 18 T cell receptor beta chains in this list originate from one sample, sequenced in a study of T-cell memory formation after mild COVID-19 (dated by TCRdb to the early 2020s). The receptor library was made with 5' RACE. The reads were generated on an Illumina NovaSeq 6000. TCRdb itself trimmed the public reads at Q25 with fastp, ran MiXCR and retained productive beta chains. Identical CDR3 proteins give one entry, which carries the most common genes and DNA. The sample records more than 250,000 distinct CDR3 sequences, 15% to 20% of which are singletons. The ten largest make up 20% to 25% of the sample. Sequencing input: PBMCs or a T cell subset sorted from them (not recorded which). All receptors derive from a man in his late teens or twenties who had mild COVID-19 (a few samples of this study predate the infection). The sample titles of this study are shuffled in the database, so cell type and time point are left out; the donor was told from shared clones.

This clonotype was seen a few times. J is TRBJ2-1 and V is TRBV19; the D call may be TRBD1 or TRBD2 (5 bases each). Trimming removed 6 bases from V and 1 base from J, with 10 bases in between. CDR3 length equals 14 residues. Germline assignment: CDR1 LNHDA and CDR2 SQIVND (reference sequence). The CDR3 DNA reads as TGTGCCAGTAGCGGCAGGGAGTCCTACAATGAGCAGTTCTTC. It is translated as CASSGRESYNEQFF. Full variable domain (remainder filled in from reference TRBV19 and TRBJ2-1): DGGITQSPKYLFRKEGQNVTLSCEQNLNHDAMYWYRQDPGQGLRLIYYSQIVNDFQKGDIAEGYSVSREKKESFPLTVTSAQKNPTAFYLCASSGRESYNEQFFGPGTRLTVL.

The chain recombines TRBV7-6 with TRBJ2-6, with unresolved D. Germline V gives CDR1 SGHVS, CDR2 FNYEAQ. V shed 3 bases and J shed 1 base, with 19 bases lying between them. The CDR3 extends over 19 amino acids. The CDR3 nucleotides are TGTGCCAGCAGCTTGGTGGTTGATCTTCGACCTTCTGGGGCCAACGTCCTGACTTTC. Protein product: CASSLVVDLRPSGANVLTF.

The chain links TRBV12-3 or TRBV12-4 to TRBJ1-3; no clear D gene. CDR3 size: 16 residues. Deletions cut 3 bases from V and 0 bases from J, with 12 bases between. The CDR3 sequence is CASSFRKVDSGNTIYF. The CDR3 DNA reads TGTGCCAGCAGTTTTCGCAAGGTGGACTCTGGAAACACCATATATTTT.

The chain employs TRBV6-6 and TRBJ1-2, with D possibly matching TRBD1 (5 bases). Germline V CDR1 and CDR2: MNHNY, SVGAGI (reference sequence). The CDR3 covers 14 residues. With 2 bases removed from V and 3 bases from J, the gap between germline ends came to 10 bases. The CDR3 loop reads CASSYPGRDYGYTF. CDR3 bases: TGTGCCAGCAGTTACCCGGGGCGGGACTATGGCTACACCTTC.

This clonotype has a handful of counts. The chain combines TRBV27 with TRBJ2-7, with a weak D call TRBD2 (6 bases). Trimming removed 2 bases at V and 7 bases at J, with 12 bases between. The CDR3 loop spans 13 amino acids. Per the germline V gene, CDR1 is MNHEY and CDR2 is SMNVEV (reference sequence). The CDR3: CASSLRFAGEQYF. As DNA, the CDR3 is TGTGCCAGCAGTTTACGGTTTGCGGGAGAGCAGTACTTC.

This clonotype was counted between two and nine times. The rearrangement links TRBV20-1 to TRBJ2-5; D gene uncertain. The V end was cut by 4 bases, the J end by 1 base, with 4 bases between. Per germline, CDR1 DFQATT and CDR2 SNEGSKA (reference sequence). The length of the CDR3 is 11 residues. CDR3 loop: CSAIGQETQYF. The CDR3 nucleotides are TGCAGTGCTATCGGCCAAGAGACCCAGTACTTC.

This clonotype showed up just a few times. CDR3: CASSVYPGSSYEQYF. As DNA, the CDR3 is TGTGCCAGCAGCGTGTACCCGGGATCCTCCTACGAGCAGTACTTC. The genes are TRBV7-8 and TRBJ2-7, with D maybe TRBD2 (5 bases). CDR3 length equals 15 residues. Per germline, CDR1 SGHVS and CDR2 FQNEAQ. The germline V and J ends were trimmed by 5 bases and 0 bases, with 14 bases remaining between them.

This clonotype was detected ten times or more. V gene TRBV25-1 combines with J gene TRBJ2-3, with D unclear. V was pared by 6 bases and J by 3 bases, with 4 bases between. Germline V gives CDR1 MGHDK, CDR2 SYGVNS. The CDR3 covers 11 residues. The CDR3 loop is CASRVTDTQYF. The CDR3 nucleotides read TGTGCCAGCAGGGTAACAGATACGCAGTATTTT.

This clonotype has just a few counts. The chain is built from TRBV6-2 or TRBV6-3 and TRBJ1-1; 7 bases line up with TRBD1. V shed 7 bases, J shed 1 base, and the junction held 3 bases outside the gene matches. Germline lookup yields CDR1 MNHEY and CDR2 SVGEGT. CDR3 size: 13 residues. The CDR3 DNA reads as TGTGCCAGCAAAGGGACAGCGAACACTGAAGCTTTCTTT. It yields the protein CASKGTANTEAFF.

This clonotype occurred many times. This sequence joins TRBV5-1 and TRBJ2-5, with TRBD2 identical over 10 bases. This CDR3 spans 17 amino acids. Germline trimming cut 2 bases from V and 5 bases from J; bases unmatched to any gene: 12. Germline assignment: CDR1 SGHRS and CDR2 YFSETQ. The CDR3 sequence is CASSLTLLAGTRETQYF. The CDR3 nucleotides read TGCGCCAGCAGCTTAACCTTACTAGCGGGGACTCGTGAGACCCAGTACTTC.

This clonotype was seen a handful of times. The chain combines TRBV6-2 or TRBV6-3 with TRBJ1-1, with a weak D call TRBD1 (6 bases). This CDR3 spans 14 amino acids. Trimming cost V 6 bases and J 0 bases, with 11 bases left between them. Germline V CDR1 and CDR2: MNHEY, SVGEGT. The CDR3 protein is CASRVGGMNTEAFF. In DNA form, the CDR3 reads TGTGCCAGCAGGGTCGGGGGCATGAACACTGAAGCTTTCTTT.

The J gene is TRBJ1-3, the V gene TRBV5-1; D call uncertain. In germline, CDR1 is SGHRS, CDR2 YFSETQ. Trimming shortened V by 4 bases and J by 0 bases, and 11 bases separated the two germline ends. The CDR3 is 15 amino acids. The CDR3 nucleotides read TGCGCCAGCAGCCTACCGGGAAGCTCTGGAAACACCATATATTTT. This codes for CASSLPGSSGNTIYF.

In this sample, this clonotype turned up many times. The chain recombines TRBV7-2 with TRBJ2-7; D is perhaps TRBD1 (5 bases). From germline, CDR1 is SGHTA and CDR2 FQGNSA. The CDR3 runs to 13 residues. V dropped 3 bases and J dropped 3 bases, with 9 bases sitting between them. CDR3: CASSFRRGYEQYF. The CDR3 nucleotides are TGTGCCAGCAGCTTTCGTAGGGGCTACGAGCAGTACTTC.

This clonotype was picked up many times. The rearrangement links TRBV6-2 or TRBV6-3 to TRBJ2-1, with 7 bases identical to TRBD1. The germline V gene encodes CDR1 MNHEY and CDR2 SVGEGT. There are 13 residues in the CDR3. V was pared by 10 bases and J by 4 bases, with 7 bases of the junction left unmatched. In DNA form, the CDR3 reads TGTGCCATATCCGGGACAGAATACAATGAGCAGTTCTTC. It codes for CAISGTEYNEQFF.

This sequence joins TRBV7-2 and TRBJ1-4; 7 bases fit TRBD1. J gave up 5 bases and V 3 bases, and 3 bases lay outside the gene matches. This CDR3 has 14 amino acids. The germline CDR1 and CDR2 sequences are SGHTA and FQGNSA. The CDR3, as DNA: TGTGCCAGCAGCTTTTCCAGGGGGAATGAAAAACTGTTTTTT. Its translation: CASSFSRGNEKLFF.

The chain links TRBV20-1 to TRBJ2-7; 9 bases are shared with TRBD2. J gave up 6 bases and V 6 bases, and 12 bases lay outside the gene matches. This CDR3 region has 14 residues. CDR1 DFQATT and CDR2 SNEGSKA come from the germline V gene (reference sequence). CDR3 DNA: TGCAGTGCGTTAGCGGGGGCCCTCTCCCCCGAGCAGTACGTC. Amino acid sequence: CSALAGALSPEQYV.

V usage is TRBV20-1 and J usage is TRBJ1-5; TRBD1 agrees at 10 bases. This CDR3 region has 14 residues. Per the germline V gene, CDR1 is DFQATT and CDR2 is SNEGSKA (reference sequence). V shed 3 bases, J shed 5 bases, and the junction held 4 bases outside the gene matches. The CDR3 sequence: CSASQTGGDQPQHF. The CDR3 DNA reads TGCAGTGCTAGCCAGACAGGGGGCGATCAGCCCCAGCATTTT.

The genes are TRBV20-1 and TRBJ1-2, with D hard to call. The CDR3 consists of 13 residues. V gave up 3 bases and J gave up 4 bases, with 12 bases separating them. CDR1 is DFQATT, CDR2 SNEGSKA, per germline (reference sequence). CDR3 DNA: TGCAGTGCTAGGGTACCGTCCCTCTATGGCTACACCTTC. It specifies CSARVPSLYGYTF.